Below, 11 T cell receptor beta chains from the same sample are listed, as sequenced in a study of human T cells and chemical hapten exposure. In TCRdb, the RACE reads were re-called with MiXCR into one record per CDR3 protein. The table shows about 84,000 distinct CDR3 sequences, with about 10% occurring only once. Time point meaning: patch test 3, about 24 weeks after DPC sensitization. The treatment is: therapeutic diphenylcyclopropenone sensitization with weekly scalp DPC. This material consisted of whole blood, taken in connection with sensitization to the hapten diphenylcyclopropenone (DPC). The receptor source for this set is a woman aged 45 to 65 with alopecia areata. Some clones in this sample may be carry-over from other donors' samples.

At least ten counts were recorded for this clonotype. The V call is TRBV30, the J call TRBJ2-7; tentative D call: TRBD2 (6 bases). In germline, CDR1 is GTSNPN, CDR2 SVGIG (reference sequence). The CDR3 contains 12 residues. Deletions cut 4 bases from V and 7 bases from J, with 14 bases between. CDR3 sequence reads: CAWISGGGEQYF. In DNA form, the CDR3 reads TGTGCCTGGATTAGCGGCGGCGGGGAGCAGTACTTC.

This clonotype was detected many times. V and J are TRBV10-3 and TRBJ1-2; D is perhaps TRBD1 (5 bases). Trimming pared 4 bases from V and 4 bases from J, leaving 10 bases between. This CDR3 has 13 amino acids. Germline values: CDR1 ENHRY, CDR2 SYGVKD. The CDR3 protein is CAISGGTRYGYTF. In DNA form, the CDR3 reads TGTGCCATCAGTGGGGGGACCCGCTATGGCTACACCTTC.

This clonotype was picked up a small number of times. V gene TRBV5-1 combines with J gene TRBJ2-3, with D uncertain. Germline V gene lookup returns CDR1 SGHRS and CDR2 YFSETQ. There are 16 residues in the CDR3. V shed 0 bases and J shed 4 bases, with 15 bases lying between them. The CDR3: CASSLDPARVADTQYF. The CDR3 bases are TGCGCCAGCAGCTTGGACCCCGCCCGGGTCGCAGATACGCAGTATTTT.

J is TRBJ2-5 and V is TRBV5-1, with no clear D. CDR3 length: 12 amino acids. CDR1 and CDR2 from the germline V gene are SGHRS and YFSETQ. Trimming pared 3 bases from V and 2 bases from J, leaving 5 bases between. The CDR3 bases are TGCGCCAGCAGCTACTCTCAAGAGACCCAGTACTTC. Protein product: CASSYSQETQYF.

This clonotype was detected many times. CDR3 coding DNA: TGTGCTAGTGGTTTGGACAGGGTAGGGAACACTGAAGCTTTCTTT. Translation gives CASGLDRVGNTEAFF. The chain is built from TRBV12-5 and TRBJ1-1, with a tentative D call TRBD1 (6 bases). The CDR3 runs to 15 residues. CDR1 LGHNT and CDR2 FRNRAP come from the germline V gene. With 1 base removed from V and 1 base from J, the gap between germline ends came to 10 bases.

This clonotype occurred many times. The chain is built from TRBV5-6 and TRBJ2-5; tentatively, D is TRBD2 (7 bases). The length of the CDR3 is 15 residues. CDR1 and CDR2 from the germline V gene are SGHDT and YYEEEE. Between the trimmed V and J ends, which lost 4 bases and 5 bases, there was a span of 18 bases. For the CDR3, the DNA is TGTGCCAGCAGCCCCCCGGCGGGGGCCGGGGAGACCCAGTACTTC. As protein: CASSPPAGAGETQYF.

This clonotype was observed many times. Here the CDR3 reads CASSLKSGNTEAFF. The CDR3 nucleotides are TGTGCCAGCAGCTTAAAGTCTGGGAACACTGAAGCTTTCTTT. The chain uses TRBV11-2 and TRBJ1-1; no clear D. CDR3 length: 14 amino acids. V was clipped by 2 bases and J by 1 base, with 8 bases between them. Germline V gene sequence: CDR1 SGHAT, CDR2 FQNNGV.

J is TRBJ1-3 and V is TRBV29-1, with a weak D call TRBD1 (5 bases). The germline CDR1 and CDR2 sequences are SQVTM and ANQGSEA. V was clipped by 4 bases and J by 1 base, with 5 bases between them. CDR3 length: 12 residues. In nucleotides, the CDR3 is TGCAGCGTTGGGACATCTGGAAACACCATATATTTT. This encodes CSVGTSGNTIYF.

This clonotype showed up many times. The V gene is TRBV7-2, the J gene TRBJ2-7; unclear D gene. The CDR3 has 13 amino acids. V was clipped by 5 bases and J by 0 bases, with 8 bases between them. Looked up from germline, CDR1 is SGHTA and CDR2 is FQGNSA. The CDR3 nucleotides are TGTGCCAGCAGCCCACGACGCTCCTACGAGCAGTACTTC. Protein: CASSPRRSYEQYF.

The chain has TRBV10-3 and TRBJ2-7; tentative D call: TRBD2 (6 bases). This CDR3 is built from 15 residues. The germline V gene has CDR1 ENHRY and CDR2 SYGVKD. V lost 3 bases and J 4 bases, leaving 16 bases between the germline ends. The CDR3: CAISDPGGTRYEQYF. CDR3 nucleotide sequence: TGTGCCATCAGTGACCCTGGGGGGACGAGGTACGAGCAGTACTTC.

The CDR3 coding sequence is TGCAGCGTGAGGTCCGAGCAGAGGGTCGAGACCCAGTACTTC. Protein product: CSVRSEQRVETQYF. The gene calls are TRBV29-1 and TRBJ2-5; a weak D match, TRBD2 (5 bases). CDR3 length: 14 residues. The V gene lost 6 bases and the J gene lost 5 bases, with 19 bases spanning the gap. CDR1 SQVTM and CDR2 ANQGSEA come from the germline V gene.